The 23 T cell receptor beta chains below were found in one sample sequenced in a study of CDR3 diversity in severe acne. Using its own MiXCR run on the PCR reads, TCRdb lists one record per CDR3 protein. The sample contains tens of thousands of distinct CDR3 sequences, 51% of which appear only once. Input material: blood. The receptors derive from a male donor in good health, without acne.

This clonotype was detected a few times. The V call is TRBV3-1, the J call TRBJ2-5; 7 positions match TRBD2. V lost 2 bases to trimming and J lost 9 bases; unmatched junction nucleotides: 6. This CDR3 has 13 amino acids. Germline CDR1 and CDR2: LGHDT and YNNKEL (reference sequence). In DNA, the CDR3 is TGTGCCAGCAGCCAATCCTCAGGGAGGGCCCAGTACTTC. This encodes CASSQSSGRAQYF.

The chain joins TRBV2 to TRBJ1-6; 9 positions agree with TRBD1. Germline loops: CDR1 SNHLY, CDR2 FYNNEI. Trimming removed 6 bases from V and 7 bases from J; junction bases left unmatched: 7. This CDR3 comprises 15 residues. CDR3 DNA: TGTGCCAGCAGAGCCGGGACAGGGTGGAATTCACCCCTCCACTTT. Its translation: CASRAGTGWNSPLHF. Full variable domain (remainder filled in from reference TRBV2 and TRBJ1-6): EPEVTQTPSHQVTQMGQEVILRCVPISNHLYFYWYRQILGQKVEFLVSFYNNEISEKSEIFDDQFSVERPDGSNFTLKIRSTKLEDSAMYFCASRAGTGWNSPLHFGNGTRLTVT.

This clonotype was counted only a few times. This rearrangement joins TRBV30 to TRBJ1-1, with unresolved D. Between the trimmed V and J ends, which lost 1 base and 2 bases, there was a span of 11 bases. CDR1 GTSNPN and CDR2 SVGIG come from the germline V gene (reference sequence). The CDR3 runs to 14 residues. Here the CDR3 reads CAWSGLTRNTEAFF. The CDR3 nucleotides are TGTGCCTGGAGTGGCTTAACAAGAAACACTGAAGCTTTCTTT.

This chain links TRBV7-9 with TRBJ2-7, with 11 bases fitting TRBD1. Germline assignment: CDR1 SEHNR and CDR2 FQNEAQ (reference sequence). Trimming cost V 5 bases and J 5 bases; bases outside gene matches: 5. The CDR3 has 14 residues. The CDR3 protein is CASSAWDRGDEQYF. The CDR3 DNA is TGTGCCAGCAGCGCCTGGGACAGGGGGGACGAGCAGTACTTC.

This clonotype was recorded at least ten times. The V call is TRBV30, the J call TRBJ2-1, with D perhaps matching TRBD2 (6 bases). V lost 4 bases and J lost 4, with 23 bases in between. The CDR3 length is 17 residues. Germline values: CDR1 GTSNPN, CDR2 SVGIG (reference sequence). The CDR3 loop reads CAWTLLGGGDEYNEQFF. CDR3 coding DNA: TGTGCCTGGACCTTACTGGGAGGAGGAGATGAATACAATGAGCAGTTCTTC.

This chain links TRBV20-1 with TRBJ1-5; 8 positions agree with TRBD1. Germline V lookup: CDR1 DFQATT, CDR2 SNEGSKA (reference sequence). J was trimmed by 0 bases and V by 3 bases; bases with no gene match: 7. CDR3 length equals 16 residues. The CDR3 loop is CSASLQGVYSNQPQHF. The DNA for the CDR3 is TGCAGTGCTAGTTTACAGGGGGTCTATAGCAATCAGCCCCAGCATTTT.

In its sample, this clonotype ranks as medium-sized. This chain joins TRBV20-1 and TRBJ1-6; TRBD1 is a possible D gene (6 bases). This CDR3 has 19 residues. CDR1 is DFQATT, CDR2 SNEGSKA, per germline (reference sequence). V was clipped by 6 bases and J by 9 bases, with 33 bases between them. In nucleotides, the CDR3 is TGCAGTGCAACCGACAGGACCCGCCTTGGCCCGGGGACCCGTTCACCCCTCCACTTT. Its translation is CSATDRTRLGPGTRSPLHF.

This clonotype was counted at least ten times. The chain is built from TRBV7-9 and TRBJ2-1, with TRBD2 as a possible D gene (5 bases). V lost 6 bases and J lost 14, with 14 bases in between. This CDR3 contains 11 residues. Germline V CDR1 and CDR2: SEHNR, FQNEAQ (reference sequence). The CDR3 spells CASSSDSREFF. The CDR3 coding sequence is TGTGCCAGCAGTTCGGACTCGAGGGAGTTCTTC.

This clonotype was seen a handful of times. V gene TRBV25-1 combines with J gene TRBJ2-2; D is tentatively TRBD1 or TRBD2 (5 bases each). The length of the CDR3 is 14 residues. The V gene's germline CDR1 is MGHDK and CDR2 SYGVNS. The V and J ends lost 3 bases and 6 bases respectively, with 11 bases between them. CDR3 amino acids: CASSDPGTAGELFF. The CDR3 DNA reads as TGTGCCAGCAGTGATCCCGGGACGGCCGGGGAGCTGTTTTTT.

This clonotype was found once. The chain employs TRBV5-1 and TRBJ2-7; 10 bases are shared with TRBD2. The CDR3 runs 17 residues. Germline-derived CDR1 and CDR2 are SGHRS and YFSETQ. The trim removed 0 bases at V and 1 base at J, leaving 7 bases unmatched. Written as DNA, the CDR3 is TGCGCCAGCAGCTTGGTGTCTAGCGGGAGCGGATCCTACGAGCAGTACTTC. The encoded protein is CASSLVSSGSGSYEQYF. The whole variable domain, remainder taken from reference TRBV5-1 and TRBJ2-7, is KAGVTQTPRYLIKTRGQQVTLSCSPISGHRSVSWYQQTPGQGLQFLFEYFSETQRNKGNFPGRFSGRQFSNSRSEMNVSTLELGDSALYLCASSLVSSGSGSYEQYFGPGTRLTVT.

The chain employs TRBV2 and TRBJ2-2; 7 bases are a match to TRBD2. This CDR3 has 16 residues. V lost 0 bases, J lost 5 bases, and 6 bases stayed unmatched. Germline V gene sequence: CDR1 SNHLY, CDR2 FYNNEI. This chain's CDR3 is CASSEAEWEGTGELFF. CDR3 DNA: TGTGCCAGCAGTGAAGCGGAGTGGGAGGGGACCGGGGAGCTGTTTTTT.

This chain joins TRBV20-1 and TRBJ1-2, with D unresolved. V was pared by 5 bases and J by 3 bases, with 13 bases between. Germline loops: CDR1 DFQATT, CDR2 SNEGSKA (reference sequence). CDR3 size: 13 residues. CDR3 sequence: CSASRQRDYGYTF. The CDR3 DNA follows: TGCAGTGCTTCCCGTCAGCGGGACTATGGCTACACCTTC.

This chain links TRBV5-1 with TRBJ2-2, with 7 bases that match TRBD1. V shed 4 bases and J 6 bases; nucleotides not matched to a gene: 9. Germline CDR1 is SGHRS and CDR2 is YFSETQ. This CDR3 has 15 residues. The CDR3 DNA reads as TGCGCCAGCAGCGAACCGACAGGGTTGTCCGGGGAGCTGTTTTTT. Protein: CASSEPTGLSGELFF.

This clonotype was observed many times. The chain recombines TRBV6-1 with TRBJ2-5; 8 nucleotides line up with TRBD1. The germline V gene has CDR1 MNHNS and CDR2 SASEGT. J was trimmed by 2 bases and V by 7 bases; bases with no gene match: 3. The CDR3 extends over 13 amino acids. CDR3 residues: CASTWTGQETQYF. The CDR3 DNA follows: TGTGCCAGCACTTGGACAGGGCAAGAGACCCAGTACTTC.

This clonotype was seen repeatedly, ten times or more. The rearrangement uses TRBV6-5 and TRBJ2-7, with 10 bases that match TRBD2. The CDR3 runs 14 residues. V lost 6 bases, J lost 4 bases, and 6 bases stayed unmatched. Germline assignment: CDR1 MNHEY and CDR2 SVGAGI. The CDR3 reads CASSELAGTYEQYF. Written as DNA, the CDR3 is TGTGCCAGCAGCGAACTAGCGGGGACTTACGAGCAGTACTTC.

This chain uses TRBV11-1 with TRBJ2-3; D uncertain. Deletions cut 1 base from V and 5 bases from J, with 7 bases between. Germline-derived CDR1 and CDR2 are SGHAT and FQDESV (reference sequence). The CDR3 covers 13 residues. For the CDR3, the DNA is TGTGCCAGCAGCTTAGACCTGGGAGATACGCAGTATTTT. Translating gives CASSLDLGDTQYF.

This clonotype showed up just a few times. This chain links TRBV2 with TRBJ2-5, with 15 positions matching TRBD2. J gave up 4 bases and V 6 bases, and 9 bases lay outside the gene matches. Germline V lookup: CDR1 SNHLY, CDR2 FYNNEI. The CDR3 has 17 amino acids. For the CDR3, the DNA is TGTGCCAGCAGCGTGGGACTAGCGGGAGGAATGGGAGAGACCCAGTACTTC. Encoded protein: CASSVGLAGGMGETQYF.

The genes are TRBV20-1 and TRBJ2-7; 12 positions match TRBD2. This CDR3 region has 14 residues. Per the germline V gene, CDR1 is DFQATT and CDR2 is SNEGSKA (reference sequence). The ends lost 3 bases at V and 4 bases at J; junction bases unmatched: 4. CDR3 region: CSASRLAGEYEQYF. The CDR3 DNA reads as TGCAGTGCTAGCCGACTAGCGGGAGAGTACGAGCAGTACTTC.

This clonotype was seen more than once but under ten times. The DNA of the CDR3 is TGTGCCCCAATTGGTCGCCGGCAGGGGGCGAAAGGCTACACCTTC. Its translation is CAPIGRRQGAKGYTF. The chain is built from TRBV15 and TRBJ1-2; 8 bases are shared with TRBD1. The germline V gene has CDR1 LNHNV and CDR2 YYDKDF (reference sequence). CDR3 length: 15 amino acids. After removal of 11 bases from V and 8 bases from J, the junction contained 19 bases not matched to a gene.

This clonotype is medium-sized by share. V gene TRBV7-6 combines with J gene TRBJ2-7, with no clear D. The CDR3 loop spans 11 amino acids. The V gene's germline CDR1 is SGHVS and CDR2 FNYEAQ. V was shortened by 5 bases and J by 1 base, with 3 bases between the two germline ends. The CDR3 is CASSTSYEQYF. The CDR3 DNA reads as TGTGCCAGCAGCACGTCCTACGAGCAGTACTTC.

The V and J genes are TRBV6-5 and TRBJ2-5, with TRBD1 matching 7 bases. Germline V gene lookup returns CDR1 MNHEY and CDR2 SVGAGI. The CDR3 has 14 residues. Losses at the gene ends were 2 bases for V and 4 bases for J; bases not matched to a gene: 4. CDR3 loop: CASSYRQGRETQYF. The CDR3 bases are TGTGCCAGCAGTTACCGACAGGGTAGAGAGACCCAGTACTTC.

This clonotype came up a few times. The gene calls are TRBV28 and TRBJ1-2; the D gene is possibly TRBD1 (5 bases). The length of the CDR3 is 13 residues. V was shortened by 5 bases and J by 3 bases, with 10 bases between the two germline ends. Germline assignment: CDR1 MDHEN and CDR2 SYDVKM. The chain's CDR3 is CASSTGGDYGYTF. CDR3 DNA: TGTGCCAGCAGTACCGGGGGGGACTATGGCTACACCTTC.

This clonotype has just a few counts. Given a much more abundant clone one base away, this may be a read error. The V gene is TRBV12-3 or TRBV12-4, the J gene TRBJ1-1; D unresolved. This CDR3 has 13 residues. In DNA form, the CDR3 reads TGTGCCAGCCACTTAGATATAACCACGGAAGCTCTCTTT. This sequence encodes CASHLDITTEALF.